These T cell receptor beta chains were read from a single sample in a study of blood T cell repertoires in COVID-19. Assay used: immunoSEQ multiplex PCR; TCRdb lists only in-frame clones, some missing. There are roughly 250,000 clones in the sample; around nine tenths occur only once, and 0.75% to 0.9% lies in the top ten. Material for sequencing was peripheral blood. The receptors were gathered from a man aged 25-40 years with acute or convalescent COVID-19. Each CDR3 is given with its conserved first and last residue. Each record gives: clone size, J gene, D gene, V gene, CDR3 DNA, CDR3 protein. The D gene is left open where the match is weak. Clone sizes are given selectively: once, few, many, or a class where the clone is expanded.

>.|TRBJ1-5|.|TRBV21-1
TGTGCCAGCAGCAAAGATTCAGCGAAAGATGGCAATCAGCCCCAGCATTTT
CASSKDSAKDGNQPQHF
>.|TRBJ1-1|TRBD1|TRBV30
TGTGCCTGGGGGACAGAACGCTTGAACACTGAAGCTTTCTTT
CAWGTERLNTEAFF
>.|TRBJ2-3|TRBD1|TRBV5-1
TGCGCCAGCAGCTCGGGACAGCCAGATACGCAGTATTTT
CASSSGQPDTQYF
>.|TRBJ2-5|TRBD1|TRBV6-6
TGTGCCAGCATCAACAGGGGGCGGGAGACCCAGTACTTC
CASINRGRETQYF
>.|TRBJ1-2|TRBD1|TRBV11-2
TGTGCCAGCAGCTTGGGACAGGGTAACTATGGCTACACCTTC
CASSLGQGNYGYTF
>once|TRBJ1-1|.|TRBV5-4
TGTGCCAGCAGCCTGTGGGCCCCGAACACTGAAGCTTTCTTT
CASSLWAPNTEAFF
>.|TRBJ2-3|.|TRBV14
TGTGCCAGCAGCCGCCGGCAGGGGCAGTACGCAGATACGCAGTATTTT
CASSRRQGQYADTQYF
>.|TRBJ1-3|.|TRBV5-1
TGCGCCAGCAAAAACTTATCTGGAAACACCATATATTTT
CASKNLSGNTIYF
>.|TRBJ1-1|.|TRBV29-1
TGCAGCGCCGCGCGGGGGTCGGGCACTGAAGCTTTCTTT
CSAARGSGTEAFF
>.|TRBJ1-5|TRBD1|TRBV7-9
TGTGCCAGCAGCTCGGACAGGTCACGGCAGCCCCAGCATTTT
CASSSDRSRQPQHF
>.|TRBJ2-2|TRBD1|TRBV5-8
TGTGCCAGCAGGGACAGGGGGCTGTCCGGGGAGCTGTTTTTT
CASRDRGLSGELFF
>.|TRBJ1-3|.|TRBV4-1
TGCGCCAGCAGCCAAGTTGACAGTGGAAACACCATATATTTT
CASSQVDSGNTIYF
>.|TRBJ2-7|TRBD2|TRBV4-1
TGCGCCAGCAGCCACCCTAGCGGGGGGGGCCCTTATTCCTACGAGCAGTACTTC
CASSHPSGGGPYSYEQYF
>.|TRBJ2-1|.|TRBV5-6
TGTGCCAGCAGCTTGGGGGCCTACTCGGAGCAGTTCTTC
CASSLGAYSEQFF
>.|TRBJ1-1|.|TRBV3-1/TRBV3-2
TGTGCCAGCAGCCAAGGGGAGGGAAGAACTGAAGCTTTCTTT
CASSQGEGRTEAFF
>.|TRBJ2-3|TRBD2|TRBV2
TGTGCCAGCAGTGTAGAGCGGGGACGCACAGATACGCAGTATTTT
CASSVERGRTDTQYF
>.|TRBJ1-1|.|TRBV10-2
TGCGCCAGCGGCCTCACTGAAGCTTTCTTT
CASGLTEAFF
>.|TRBJ2-1|.|TRBV4-2
TGTGCCAGCAGCCAAGATCCGGGACACCGCGGAGACAATGAGCAGTTCTTC
CASSQDPGHRGDNEQFF
>.|TRBJ1-1|.|TRBV19
TGTGCCAGTAGTATAGATACAGTCCCAGGTGAAGCTTTCTTT
CASSIDTVPGEAFF
>.|TRBJ2-1|.|TRBV9
TGTGCCAGCAGCGTAATAGGAGGGAGGAGGAATGAGCAGTTCTTC
CASSVIGGRRNEQFF
>.|TRBJ2-3|TRBD2|TRBV11-2
TGTGCCAGCAGCGCACTAGCGGGGGGGCTTGGGGATACGCAGTATTTT
CASSALAGGLGDTQYF
>.|TRBJ2-5|TRBD1|TRBV6-5
TGTGCCAGCAGTTTGACAGGGTGGGCGCAAGAGACCCAGTACTTC
CASSLTGWAQETQYF
>.|TRBJ2-7|TRBD2|TRBV28
TGTGCCAGCAGTTTAGTGACGGGGGGGAGATCCTACGAGCAGTACTTC
CASSLVTGGRSYEQYF
>.|TRBJ2-1|.|TRBV28
TGTGCCACTAGAGGACTCAATGAGCAGTTCTTC
CATRGLNEQFF
>.|TRBJ2-5|TRBD2|TRBV5-4
TGTGCCAGCAGCCCGGGGACTAGCGGGGGCCAAGAGACCCAGTACTTC
CASSPGTSGGQETQYF
>.|TRBJ2-6|TRBD2|TRBV7-3
TGTGCCAGCAGCCCCGGACTAGCGGGAGGGTCTGGGGCCAACGTCCTGACTTTC
CASSPGLAGGSGANVLTF
>.|TRBJ2-7|TRBD2|TRBV6-5
TGTGCCAGCAGGGTATTTAGCGGGAGAGGAGCCGAGCAGTACTTC
CASRVFSGRGAEQYF
>.|TRBJ1-2|.|TRBV5-4
TGTGCCAGCAGCCGGGACAAGAACTATGGCTACACCTTC
CASSRDKNYGYTF
>.|TRBJ2-1|TRBD2|TRBV20-1
TGCAGTGCTAGTCCTCGGGAGGGCCGGTCCTACAATGAGCAGTTCTTC
CSASPREGRSYNEQFF
>.|TRBJ2-3|TRBD2|TRBV5-1
TGCGCCAGCAAAATCTCAACTAGCGGGATTGGGGATACGCAGTATTTT
CASKISTSGIGDTQYF
>.|TRBJ1-1|.|TRBV6-6
TGTGCCTGTACAGATTGGGGAGGGCGTACTGAAGCTTTCTTT
CACTDWGGRTEAFF
>.|TRBJ1-5|.|TRBV27
TGTGCCAGCAGTTTAGGGGCGCGAGTAGGGCAGCCCCAGCATTTT
CASSLGARVGQPQHF
>.|TRBJ2-3|.|TRBV7-9
TGTGCCAGCAGCTTAGTGGACGGGAGTGAGGTGATGCAGTATTTT
CASSLVDGSEVMQYF
>.|TRBJ1-1|.|TRBV29-1
TGCAGCGCGAACCGGGACAAGTATAACACTGAAGCTTTCTTT
CSANRDKYNTEAFF
>.|TRBJ1-6|.|TRBV12-2
TGTGCAAGTCGCTTACGAGACGGAGATAATTCACCCCTCCACTTT
CASRLRDGDNSPLHF
>.|TRBJ1-4|.|TRBV27
TGTGCCAGCAGTCCCCATCCACCGGACAGCCACCTTCATGAAAAACTGTTTTTT
CASSPHPPDSHLHEKLFF
>.|TRBJ1-5|.|TRBV6-6
TGTGCCAGCAGTCGTTCCGGGACAAAATATAGCAATCAGCCCCAGCATTTT
CASSRSGTKYSNQPQHF
>.|TRBJ2-2|.|TRBV7-9
TGTGCCAGCAGCTTAGCGTTGAGGTCCGGGGAGCTGTTTTTT
CASSLALRSGELFF
>.|TRBJ2-1|TRBD2|TRBV10-3
TGTGCCATCAGTGATTTGACTAGCGGGCACAATGAGCAGTTCTTC
CAISDLTSGHNEQFF
>.|TRBJ2-5|.|TRBV4-2
TGTGCCAGCAGCCAAGAGGGCGGGAAACAAGAGACCCAGTACTTC
CASSQEGGKQETQYF
>.|TRBJ2-7|TRBD1|TRBV6-1
TGTGCCAGCAGTGAAGCTTCGACAGGGACCCCCTACGAGCAGTACTTC
CASSEASTGTPYEQYF